This is a list of T cell receptor beta chains from one sample in a study of OX40 agonist ivuxolimab in advanced cancers. Clones were sequenced by immunoSEQ multiplex PCR, and TCRdb holds only the in-frame ones, with some missing. This table has 10,000 to 13,000 clones, roughly three quarters appearing once. The input for sequencing was CD4+ or CD8+ T cells sorted from blood, taken in a trial of the OX40 agonist ivuxolimab. The receptors were sampled from an adult with an advanced solid tumor such as melanoma, head and neck, liver or kidney cancer. Each CDR3 is given with its conserved first and last residue. Fields, in order: clone size, V gene, J gene, D gene, CDR3 DNA, CDR3 protein. A D gene is named only where the DNA matches it firmly. Clone size appears in some rows only: once, few, many, or a class for an expanded clone.

NA	TRBV5-1	TRBJ2-3	NA	TGCGCCAGCAGCTTGGATGGCGCAGGGATGAGGGATACGCAGTATTTT	CASSLDGAGMRDTQYF
NA	TRBV9	TRBJ2-5	TRBD2	TGTGCCAGCAGCGCCTCTAGCGGGGGGGCCGGTGAGACCCAGTACTTC	CASSASSGGAGETQYF
NA	TRBV6-4	TRBJ1-1	NA	TGTGCCAGCAGTGACGGTGGGGAGAACACTGAAGCTTTCTTT	CASSDGGENTEAFF
NA	TRBV6-1	TRBJ2-3	NA	TGTGCCAGCAGTGAAGCGCCCCACACAGATACGCAGTATTTT	CASSEAPHTDTQYF
NA	TRBV7-9	TRBJ2-5	TRBD2	TGTGCCAGCAGCTTAGCGGCTAGCGGGGAGACCCAGTACTTC	CASSLAASGETQYF
once	TRBV4-1	TRBJ2-6	NA	TGCGCCAGCAGCCCGGTTATCCTCTCTGGGGCCAACGTCCTGACTTTC	CASSPVILSGANVLTF
NA	TRBV27	TRBJ2-1	TRBD2	TGTGCCAGCCGACCGGGACTAGCGCCCTACAATGAGCAGTTCTTC	CASRPGLAPYNEQFF
medium-sized	TRBV6-1	TRBJ2-7	NA	TGTGCCAGCAGCGTCGGCGAGACGTACGAGCAGTACTTC	CASSVGETYEQYF
few	TRBV9	TRBJ2-1	NA	TGTGCCAGCAGCTCAGGAGGAGCCCACAATGAGCAGTTCTTC	CASSSGGAHNEQFF
NA	TRBV30	TRBJ2-7	TRBD1	TGTGCCTGGAGCCCAAGACAGGGGGACTACGAGCAGTACTTC	CAWSPRQGDYEQYF
NA	TRBV5-1	TRBJ2-1	TRBD2	TGCGCCAGCAGCTTAATCAGCGGGAGCCATGTTAATGAGCAGTTCTTC	CASSLISGSHVNEQFF
NA	TRBV2	TRBJ2-2	NA	TGTGCCAGCAGTGGACTCATAAACACCGGGGAGCTGTTTTTT	CASSGLINTGELFF
few	TRBV9	TRBJ2-2	NA	TGTGCCAGCAGCGTAGGGGGCGGGGAGCTGTTTTTT	CASSVGGGELFF
few	TRBV5-5	TRBJ2-7	NA	TGTGCCAGCAACCAGGGCACCTACGAGCAGTACTTC	CASNQGTYEQYF
NA	TRBV13	TRBJ2-5	TRBD1	TGTGCCAGCAGCTTCACAGGGGTAGAGACCCAGTACTTC	CASSFTGVETQYF
NA	TRBV11-1	TRBJ2-7	NA	TGTGCCAGCAGCTTAGTTGGGCCCCACCTCTTC	CASSLVGPHLF
once	TRBV12-5	TRBJ1-2	NA	TGTGCTAGTGGTTCACTTCCTGGCTACACCTTC	CASGSLPGYTF
NA	TRBV6-1	TRBJ2-6	TRBD1	TGTGCCAGCAGTGAGACGACAGGGTCTGGGGCCAACGTCCTGACTTTC	CASSETTGSGANVLTF
once	TRBV10-3	TRBJ2-7	NA	TGTGCCATCAGTGAGACAGTACTGGAGTCGGGAGTGTCGGGCGAGCAGTACTTC	CAISETVLESGVSGEQYF
few	TRBV7-6	TRBJ2-1	NA	TGTGCCAGCAGCTCGACATATGAGCAGTTCTTC	CASSSTYEQFF
NA	TRBV7-9	TRBJ1-2	TRBD1	TGTGCCAGCAGTCTAGGGGAGACAGGGGTTTACTATGGCTACACCTTC	CASSLGETGVYYGYTF
NA	TRBV2	TRBJ1-1	NA	TGTGCCAGCGGGGGGCGAATGAACACTGAAGCTTTCTTT	CASGGRMNTEAFF
NA	TRBV6-4	TRBJ2-2	TRBD1	TGTGCCAGCAGCCCCGGGACAGTCGACACCGGGGAGCTGTTTTTT	CASSPGTVDTGELFF
NA	TRBV7-6	TRBJ2-7	TRBD2	TGTGCCAGCAGCCCTCGGCTAGCGGGGGGCTACGAGCAGTACTTC	CASSPRLAGGYEQYF
NA	TRBV27	TRBJ2-5	NA	TGTGCCACACGGAGTTTAGACGGAGAGACCCAGTACTTC	CATRSLDGETQYF
few	TRBV4-2	TRBJ2-7	TRBD1	TGTGCCAGCAGCCAAGGGGACAGGGGTACCTACGAGCAGTACTTC	CASSQGDRGTYEQYF
once	TRBV5-4	TRBJ2-3	TRBD2	TGTGCCAGCAGCCCTAGCGGGTCTGACACAGATACGCAGTATTTT	CASSPSGSDTDTQYF
NA	TRBV4-1	TRBJ1-1	NA	TGCGCCAGCAGCCAAGATCCGGTGAACACTGAAGCTTTCTTT	CASSQDPVNTEAFF
NA	TRBV19	TRBJ1-4	NA	TGTGCCAGTAAGGAGGGGGAGGCTAATGAAAAACTGTTTTTT	CASKEGEANEKLFF
medium-sized	TRBV6-4	TRBJ2-5	TRBD1	TGTGCCAGCAGTGCTCCAGACAGGGCCAAGAATAGGACCCAGTACTTC	CASSAPDRAKNRTQYF
NA	TRBV2	TRBJ2-7	NA	TGTGCCAGCAGTGAAGGAGACTGGGCACTCGAGCAGTACTTC	CASSEGDWALEQYF
NA	TRBV6-5	TRBJ1-2	TRBD1	TGTGCCAGCAGTCGGACAGGGAGAAGCTATGGCTACACCTTC	CASSRTGRSYGYTF
NA	TRBV6-1	TRBJ2-1	NA	TGTGCCAGCAGTGACTCCGCAACTTTTTACAATGAGCAGTTCTTC	CASSDSATFYNEQFF
few	TRBV28	TRBJ1-2	NA	TGTGCCAGTACGACAAGGATGGGCTATGGCTACACCTTC	CASTTRMGYGYTF
NA	TRBV2	TRBJ1-1	NA	TGTGCCGGAGGTGGGCGCATGAACACTGAAGCTTTCTTT	CAGGGRMNTEAFF
NA	TRBV5-4	TRBJ2-1	NA	TGTGCCAGCAGCCCGCCCGAGGGGGGGAATTCCAATGAGCAGTTCTTC	CASSPPEGGNSNEQFF
few	TRBV2	TRBJ2-5	TRBD1	TGTGCCAGCAGTTATATCAGGGGGCCGGAGACCCAGTACTTC	CASSYIRGPETQYF
once	TRBV9	TRBJ1-1	NA	TGTGCCAGCAGCGTGGCCGACAGCGACACTGAAGCTTTCTTT	CASSVADSDTEAFF
NA	TRBV6-4	TRBJ2-3	TRBD1	TGTGCCAGCAGCGGCCCGGGACAGGGTGGGGCAGATACGCAGTATTTT	CASSGPGQGGADTQYF
NA	TRBV7-2	TRBJ1-1	NA	TGTGCCAGCAGCCCTCCGGGACACCTCACTGAAGCTTTCTTT	CASSPPGHLTEAFF
NA	TRBV11-2	TRBJ2-7	NA	TGTGCCAGCAGCTTGCACGCCTCCTACGAGCAGTACTTC	CASSLHASYEQYF
NA	TRBV6-5	TRBJ2-3	NA	TGTGCCAGCACCTCCTTTTTGCTCGCCACAGATACGCAGTATTTT	CASTSFLLATDTQYF
NA	TRBV27	TRBJ2-3	TRBD2	TGTGCCAGCAGTGAAATGGCTAGCGGGATAAATACGCAGTATTTT	CASSEMASGINTQYF
NA	TRBV6-1	TRBJ1-3	NA	TGTGCCAGCAGTGAACTTTCGGGACCTGGAAACACCATATATTTT	CASSELSGPGNTIYF
NA	TRBV11-3	TRBJ1-4	NA	TGTGCCAGCAGCTTACCCCCTTGGAATGAAAAACTGTTTTTT	CASSLPPWNEKLFF
NA	TRBV18	TRBJ2-5	NA	TGTGCCAGCTCACCAACGGGCGGATGGGCCCAAGAGACCCAGTACTTC	CASSPTGGWAQETQYF
once	TRBV27	TRBJ2-1	NA	TGTGCCAGCAGTTTATCAGGGGGAGGGCAGTTCTTC	CASSLSGGGQFF
NA	TRBV27	TRBJ2-3	TRBD1	TGTGCCAGCAGTCCCCAGGACAGGGGGCGCCTGAATACGCAGTATTTT	CASSPQDRGRLNTQYF
NA	TRBV7-9	TRBJ2-7	TRBD1	TGTGCCAGCAGCGGACGGACAGGGGATATCTACGAGCAGTACTTC	CASSGRTGDIYEQYF
NA	TRBV29-1	TRBJ2-5	TRBD1	TGCAGCGTTGACTCTATTGTCAGGGGGCCAGCGGAGACCCAGTACTTC	CSVDSIVRGPAETQYF